The clone carrying this T cell receptor (beta chain) appeared a single time. The Seattle patients, enrolled during active infection, were followed longitudinally. CDR3 length: 14 amino acids. Germline-derived CDR1 and CDR2 are MNHEY and SVGAGI. V dropped 5 bases and J dropped 1 base, with 11 bases sitting between them. These data are taken from a study of blood T cell repertoires in COVID-19. Sequencing was performed with immunoSEQ multiplex PCR; in TCRdb, only in-frame clones are kept and a portion is missing. The repertoire holds about 350,000 clones, with 85% to 90% as singletons. This clonotype was obtained from a woman in her forties or fifties with COVID-19, enrolled during active disease. The V call is TRBV6-5, the J call TRBJ1-1; D is perhaps TRBD1 (5 bases). The sequenced material came from peripheral blood. CDR3 region: CASSQIQGNTEAFF. The CDR3 nucleotides read TGTGCCAGCAGTCAAATTCAGGGGAACACTGAAGCTTTCTTT.